These 22 T cell receptor beta chains were all obtained from the same sample, sequenced in a study of response to subunit inactivated influenza vaccine. TCRdb analysed the RT-PCR reads with MiXCR anew, one entry per CDR3 protein. The sample includes more than 450,000 distinct CDR3 sequences, approximately 12% of them seen just once. The sequencing here drew on PBMCs from blood, taken on the day of vaccination. These receptors came from a man aged 50-59 years who received an inactivated influenza vaccine.

A few counts support this clonotype. The chain joins TRBV29-1 to TRBJ2-1; 7 bases line up with TRBD2. Trimming at V came to 5 bases and at J to 9 bases, leaving 13 bases not matched to a gene. Germline V CDR1 and CDR2: SQVTM, ANQGSEA. This CDR3 is built from 14 residues. CDR3 residues: CSVRWRESRGEQFF. The CDR3 nucleotides are TGCAGCGTTCGTTGGCGGGAGAGTAGGGGTGAGCAGTTCTTC.

This clonotype was detected a few times. V and J are TRBV15 and TRBJ2-7; 7 positions match TRBD2. Germline CDR1 is LNHNV and CDR2 is YYDKDF (reference sequence). The V and J ends lost 3 bases and 6 bases, in that order; junction bases with no gene match: 2. The CDR3 contains 12 residues. The CDR3 DNA sequence: TGTGCCACCAGCAGTGGGAGGGGCGAGCAGTACTTC. This gives the protein CATSSGRGEQYF.

The chain joins TRBV30 to TRBJ2-1; 8 bases match TRBD2. Germline CDR1 reads GTSNPN; CDR2 reads SVGIG (reference sequence). This CDR3 contains 17 residues. J lost 0 bases, V lost 7 bases, and 14 bases had no gene match. The CDR3 sequence: CASTGTSDTLSYNEQFF. DNA for the CDR3: TGTGCCTCCACCGGGACTAGTGATACGCTCTCCTACAATGAGCAGTTCTTC.

The table lists this clonotype with many counts. V is TRBV11-2 and J is TRBJ2-7, with 12 bases that match TRBD2. V was clipped by 0 bases and J by 4 bases; unmatched bases: 4. Germline V gene sequence: CDR1 SGHAT, CDR2 FQNNGV. CDR3 size: 16 residues. In nucleotides, the CDR3 is TGTGCCAGCAGCTTAGATCTGGGACTAGCGGGTTACGAGCAGTACTTC. Translating it yields CASSLDLGLAGYEQYF.

The sample holds many counts of this clonotype. V and J are TRBV5-6 and TRBJ2-7; either TRBD1 or TRBD2 may fit D (5 bases each). CDR3 size: 13 residues. From germline, CDR1 is SGHDT and CDR2 YYEEEE. V was pared by 7 bases and J by 2 bases, with 13 bases between. Written as DNA, the CDR3 is TGTGCCAGCGGCCGGGACGGCACCTACGAGCAGTACTTC. Translated: CASGRDGTYEQYF.

This sequence joins TRBV5-1 and TRBJ2-1; D unresolved. There are 16 residues in the CDR3. Germline CDR1 is SGHRS and CDR2 is YFSETQ. The V gene lost 1 base and the J gene lost 5 bases, with 16 bases spanning the gap. This chain's CDR3 is CASSLRATEPNNEQFF. The CDR3 coding sequence is TGCGCCAGCAGCTTGCGGGCCACCGAGCCCAACAATGAGCAGTTCTTC. The entire variable domain, with the rest obtained from reference TRBV5-1 and TRBJ2-1, is as follows: KAGVTQTPRYLIKTRGQQVTLSCSPISGHRSVSWYQQTPGQGLQFLFEYFSETQRNKGNFPGRFSGRQFSNSRSEMNVSTLELGDSALYLCASSLRATEPNNEQFFGPGTRLTVL.

This clonotype was recorded many times. CDR3 coding DNA: TGCAGCGTTGAATTACAGCGACTTTTGTACAATGAGCAGTTCTTC. This translates into CSVELQRLLYNEQFF. This chain connects TRBV29-1 to TRBJ2-1; no clear D gene. CDR3 length: 15 residues. Germline loops: CDR1 SQVTM, CDR2 ANQGSEA. Trimming shortened V by 2 bases and J by 4 bases, and 15 bases separated the two germline ends.

This clonotype was recorded a few times. The rearrangement links TRBV7-3 to TRBJ2-1; tentative D call: TRBD2 (5 bases). The germline V gene encodes CDR1 SGHTA and CDR2 FQGTGA. The V gene lost 5 bases and the J gene lost 9 bases, with 14 bases spanning the gap. The CDR3 is 13 amino acids. The CDR3 region has the DNA TGTGCCAGCAGCCTCGGGTTGGGAGCTGAGCAGTTCTTC. It specifies CASSLGLGAEQFF.

Ten or more counts support this clonotype. The V call is TRBV12-3 or TRBV12-4, the J call TRBJ2-3; D gene unclear. Between the trimmed V and J ends, which lost 6 bases and 6 bases, there was a span of 16 bases. The CDR3 length is 14 residues. The CDR3 DNA reads TGTGCCAGCAGCCCGGGCCCCAAGAGGGATACGCAGTATTTT. It is translated as CASSPGPKRDTQYF.

The chain combines TRBV7-9 with TRBJ1-6, with 7 bases lining up with TRBD1. The CDR3 contains 14 residues. With V trimmed by 2 bases and J by 9 bases, 4 bases remained unmatched. Germline V gene data show CDR1 as SEHNR and CDR2 as FQNEAQ (reference sequence). The CDR3 here is CASSLSTGRSPLHF. The CDR3 DNA reads TGTGCCAGCAGCTTATCGACAGGGCGTTCACCCCTCCACTTT.

The chain combines TRBV14 with TRBJ2-3; perhaps TRBD2 as D (6 bases). CDR3 length equals 16 residues. CDR1 is SGHDN and CDR2 is FVKESK in the germline V gene. Trimming removed 1 base at V and 1 base at J, with 12 bases between. DNA for the CDR3: TGTGCCAGCAGCCAAGGTTCCGGGAGTGGCACAGATACGCAGTATTTT. This translates into CASSQGSGSGTDTQYF.

This clonotype has ten or more counts. The chain uses TRBV6-1 and TRBJ2-3; the match to TRBD2 covers 7 bases. V was clipped by 2 bases and J by 2 bases; unmatched bases: 4. CDR3 size: 15 residues. Germline lookup yields CDR1 MNHNS and CDR2 SASEGT. This CDR3 reads CASSEWAGATDTQYF. The CDR3, as DNA: TGTGCCAGCAGTGAATGGGCGGGAGCCACAGATACGCAGTATTTT.

The sample holds a few counts of this clonotype. This chain links TRBV7-3 with TRBJ2-1; 9 nucleotides line up with TRBD1. The CDR3 has 16 amino acids. Per the germline V gene, CDR1 is SGHTA and CDR2 is FQGTGA. Germline trimming cut 2 bases from V and 8 bases from J; bases unmatched to any gene: 10. CDR3 amino acids: CASSLFAGQGSDEQFF. The DNA of the CDR3 is TGTGCCAGCAGCTTATTCGCCGGACAGGGGTCCGATGAGCAGTTCTTC.

A few counts support this clonotype. This chain joins TRBV28 and TRBJ2-4; D may correspond to TRBD1 or TRBD2 (5 bases each). This CDR3 is 16 amino acids long. Trimming took off 2 bases at V and 0 bases at J, with 11 bases between the two ends. Germline V gene sequence: CDR1 MDHEN, CDR2 SYDVKM. The CDR3 reads CASSLDGTRAKNIQYF. Here the CDR3 DNA reads TGTGCCAGCAGTTTAGACGGGACCCGAGCCAAAAACATTCAGTACTTC.

In this sample, this clonotype turned up a few times. CDR3 coding DNA: TGTGCCACCAGCAGAGACGGACAGGGAGATCCCCAGTACTTC. Translating gives CATSRDGQGDPQYF. The rearrangement uses TRBV15 and TRBJ2-5, with 8 bases aligning to TRBD1. The junction had 6 bases not matched to a gene; V was cut back by 0 bases and J by 9 bases. Germline assignment: CDR1 LNHNV and CDR2 YYDKDF (reference sequence). The CDR3 is 14 residues long.

This clonotype was observed a few times. V gene TRBV20-1 combines with J gene TRBJ2-1; D is perhaps TRBD2 (7 bases). Germline V gene sequence: CDR1 DFQATT, CDR2 SNEGSKA (reference sequence). V gave up 1 base and J gave up 4 bases, with 20 bases separating them. The CDR3 is 17 residues long. This CDR3 is CSARGGGAGKTYNEQFF. In DNA, the CDR3 is TGCAGTGCTAGAGGGGGGGGCGCTGGTAAAACTTACAATGAGCAGTTCTTC.

There are many counts of this clonotype. The genes are TRBV5-1 and TRBJ2-5, with 7 bases lining up with TRBD1. The CDR3 is 14 amino acids. From germline, CDR1 is SGHRS and CDR2 YFSETQ. J lost 4 bases, V lost 4 bases, and 7 bases had no gene match. The DNA for the CDR3 is TGCGCCAGCAGCACCGACAGGGTGGGAGAGACCCAGTACTTC. Its protein is CASSTDRVGETQYF. The full variable domain, in which reference TRBV5-1 and TRBJ2-5 provide the parts outside the CDR3, is KAGVTQTPRYLIKTRGQQVTLSCSPISGHRSVSWYQQTPGQGLQFLFEYFSETQRNKGNFPGRFSGRQFSNSRSEMNVSTLELGDSALYLCASSTDRVGETQYFGPGTRLLVL.

This clonotype showed up just a few times. The chain uses TRBV6-1 and TRBJ2-2; TRBD2 matches 10 bases. CDR3 length: 14 residues. V was pared by 5 bases and J by 7 bases, with 4 bases of the junction left unmatched. Germline V gene lookup returns CDR1 MNHNS and CDR2 SASEGT. CDR3 sequence (DNA): TGTGCCAGCAGTCCAGCGGGAGGGAACGGGGAGCTGTTTTTT. It encodes CASSPAGGNGELFF.

The chain's CDR3 is CATHADTQYF. CDR3 sequence (DNA): TGTGCCACTCACGCAGATACGCAGTATTTT. The chain combines TRBV28 with TRBJ2-3; no reliable D call. V dropped 10 bases and J dropped 4 bases, with 6 bases sitting between them. The CDR3 runs 10 residues. The germline gives CDR1 MDHEN, CDR2 SYDVKM.

This clonotype was counted many times. This sequence joins TRBV20-1 and TRBJ2-1, with D perhaps matching TRBD2 (5 bases). The germline gives CDR1 DFQATT, CDR2 SNEGSKA (reference sequence). V was trimmed by 6 bases and J by 4 bases, leaving 19 bases between them. The length of the CDR3 is 15 residues. The CDR3 is CSALLRGVSYNEQFF. The CDR3 coding sequence is TGCAGTGCGTTACTCCGGGGAGTGTCGTACAATGAGCAGTTCTTC.

This chain connects TRBV15 to TRBJ2-2; D is unresolved. V gave up 3 bases and J gave up 0 bases, with 11 bases separating them. Per germline, CDR1 LNHNV and CDR2 YYDKDF (reference sequence). The CDR3 has 16 residues. This chain's CDR3 is CATSRIKGPNTGELFF. Written as DNA, the CDR3 is TGTGCCACCAGCAGGATCAAGGGCCCGAACACCGGGGAGCTGTTTTTT.

The chain joins TRBV12-3 or TRBV12-4 to TRBJ1-1, with D uncertain. This CDR3 contains 11 residues. Trimming pared 2 bases from V and 8 bases from J, leaving 6 bases between. Written as DNA, the CDR3 is TGTGCCAGCAGTTTATTGGGGGAAGCTTTCTTT. Residues: CASSLLGEAFF.